This T cell receptor beta chain derives from a study of control samples from healthy donors and cancer patients. Remarks on this clone: Other DNA sequences of this sample code for an identical CDR3.

Sequencing was performed with immunoSEQ multiplex PCR; in TCRdb, only in-frame clones are kept and a portion is missing. The sample holds about 50,000 clones, roughly 90% seen once. With 1 base clipped from V and 8 bases from J, the junction kept 13 bases outside the gene matches. Germline CDR1 and CDR2: SGHTA and FQGNSA. The length of the CDR3 is 17 residues. This receptor was obtained from a man between 50 and 59 years old with head and neck cancer. The sequencing input was PBMCs. The V gene is TRBV7-2, the J gene TRBJ2-1; 8 bases agree with TRBD2. The chain's CDR3 is CASSLGGIAGLYHEQFF. For the CDR3, the DNA is TGTGCCAGCAGCTTAGGTGGAATAGCGGGATTATACCATGAGCAGTTCTTC.